This T cell receptor beta chain was recorded in a study of OX40 agonist ivuxolimab in advanced cancers. Study-wide background: People who had prior anti-PD-1, anti-PD-L1 or anti-CTLA-4 therapy could take part, and approximately 44% had some. Study-level points and caveats: A proportion of nonresponders additionally exhibited low normalized T-cell clonal expansion. Average numbers of expanded clones were greater in CD8+ T cells than in CD4+.

The table came from immunoSEQ multiplex PCR; TCRdb's copy has only in-frame clones and leaves some out. The data show some 86,000 clones, roughly 94% seen once. Deletions cut 0 bases from V and 4 bases from J, with 21 bases between. The CDR3 is 19 residues long. CDR1 MGHRA and CDR2 YSYEKL come from the germline V gene. Only one count was recorded for this clone. Its target is unknown. The clonotype comes from an adult with an advanced solid tumor such as melanoma, head and neck, liver or kidney cancer. The starting material was CD4+ or CD8+ T cells sorted from blood, obtained in a trial of the OX40 agonist ivuxolimab. This sequence joins TRBV4-1 and TRBJ1-4; D unclear. CDR3 nucleotide sequence: TGCGCCAGCAGCCAAGAAAAACGTACCGATCTCCTCTTTAATGAAAAACTGTTTTTT. Translation gives CASSQEKRTDLLFNEKLFF.